This is a list of T cell receptor beta chains from one sample in a study of identical twins. In TCRdb, the 5' RACE reads were re-called with MiXCR into one record per CDR3 protein. The sample lists about 450,000 distinct CDR3 sequences, approximately 18% occurring once. Sequenced: naive T cells sorted from blood. The receptors derive from a man aged 50 or older in good health. CDR3s include the opening cysteine and the closing phenylalanine or tryptophan. D genes are given only for firm matches. The size field is filled for only some rows; it gives once, few, many or a size class.

d_gene | j_gene | v_gene | abundance | CDR3aa | CDR3nt
TRBD2 | TRBJ2-1 | TRBV3-1 | many | CASSLLAGRSNEQFF | TGTGCCAGCAGCCTCCTAGCGGGAAGAAGCAATGAGCAGTTCTTC
TRBD2 | TRBJ2-1 | TRBV7-2 | . | CASSMHLAGVRNEQFF | TGTGCCAGCAGCATGCATCTAGCGGGAGTCAGGAATGAGCAGTTCTTC
TRBD2 | TRBJ2-2 | TRBV11-2 | few | CASSSGLAGIANTGELFF | TGTGCCAGCAGCTCCGGACTAGCGGGTATCGCGAACACCGGGGAGCTGTTTTTT
. | TRBJ2-7 | TRBV20-1 | few | CSGTGSFYEQYF | TGCAGTGGCACAGGGTCGTTCTACGAGCAGTACTTC
. | TRBJ1-1 | TRBV6-5 | few | CASSYSAQGRTEAFF | TGTGCCAGCAGTTACTCCGCCCAGGGGCGGACTGAAGCTTTCTTT
TRBD1 | TRBJ2-5 | TRBV7-8 | many | CASSSPGTVQETQYF | TGTGCCAGCAGCTCCCCTGGGACAGTTCAAGAGACCCAGTACTTC
TRBD2 | TRBJ2-7 | TRBV12-3/TRBV12-4 | . | CASSSGVSGAYEQYF | TGTGCCAGCAGCTCCGGGGTGAGCGGGGCTTACGAGCAGTACTTC
. | TRBJ1-2 | TRBV4-3 | . | CASSQRAGEGYTF | TGCGCCAGCAGCCAAAGGGCAGGGGAGGGCTACACCTTC
TRBD1 | TRBJ1-3 | TRBV7-2 | . | CASSQWTGEGNTIYF | TGTGCCAGCAGCCAGTGGACAGGGGAAGGAAACACCATATATTTT
TRBD2 | TRBJ2-1 | TRBV28 | few | CASSLNTGLAGVAEQFF | TGTGCCAGCAGTTTAAATACAGGACTAGCGGGAGTAGCTGAGCAGTTCTTC
. | TRBJ2-3 | TRBV27 | few | CASSLFGALSTDTQYF | TGTGCCAGCAGTTTATTTGGGGCCCTAAGCACAGATACGCAGTATTTT
TRBD1 | TRBJ2-7 | TRBV27 | . | CASSDTGGATFEQYF | TGTGCCAGCAGTGACACAGGGGGCGCAACCTTCGAGCAGTACTTC
. | TRBJ2-7 | TRBV29-1 | many | CSVAYGTEQYF | TGCAGCGTGGCCTACGGGACCGAGCAGTACTTC
. | TRBJ2-6 | TRBV9 | . | CASSVGVGANVLTF | TGTGCCAGCAGCGTAGGGGTAGGGGCCAACGTCCTGACTTTC
. | TRBJ2-2 | TRBV3-1 | few | CASSQDLSGGELFF | TGTGCCAGCAGCCAAGATTTAAGTGGCGGGGAGCTGTTTTTT
TRBD1 | TRBJ1-6 | TRBV15 | few | CATSRAGGWGPLHF | TGTGCCACCAGCAGAGCAGGGGGTTGGGGACCCCTCCACTTT
TRBD2 | TRBJ2-1 | TRBV29-1 | few | CSVVTSGRAYNEQFF | TGCAGCGTAGTGACTAGCGGGAGGGCCTACAATGAGCAGTTCTTC
. | TRBJ1-2 | TRBV30 | few | CAWTELRAKKYGYTF | TGTGCCTGGACTGAATTGAGGGCGAAAAAGTATGGCTACACCTTC
. | TRBJ1-1 | TRBV5-1 | . | CASSLKTITNTEAFF | TGCGCCAGCAGCTTAAAGACAATCACGAACACTGAAGCTTTCTTT
. | TRBJ2-1 | TRBV20-1 | few | CSALKSSSYNEQFF | TGCAGTGCTCTCAAAAGCTCTTCCTACAATGAGCAGTTCTTC
TRBD2 | TRBJ2-3 | TRBV28 | . | CASSSRTAGGPDTQYF | TGTGCCAGCAGTTCCCGAACAGCGGGGGGCCCAGATACGCAGTATTTT
. | TRBJ2-7 | TRBV12-3/TRBV12-4 | . | CASSTLREPEQYF | TGTGCCAGCAGCACCCTCCGGGAACCCGAGCAGTACTTC
TRBD2 | TRBJ2-1 | TRBV10-3 | many | CAIRRGLAGHLFF | TGTGCCATCAGACGGGGACTAGCGGGCCACTTGTTCTTC
. | TRBJ1-1 | TRBV7-9 | . | CASSLITKNTEAFF | TGTGCCAGCAGCCTTATCACGAAAAACACTGAAGCTTTCTTT
TRBD2 | TRBJ2-2 | TRBV12-3/TRBV12-4 | . | CASSLGGSLTGELFF | TGTGCCAGCAGTTTAGGCGGGAGTCTCACCGGGGAGCTGTTTTTT
. | TRBJ2-1 | TRBV6-2/TRBV6-3 | . | CASSYSHQEPYNEQFF | TGTGCCAGCAGTTACTCCCACCAGGAGCCCTACAATGAGCAGTTCTTC
. | TRBJ1-5 | TRBV4-1 | . | CASSRGTLSGNQPQHF | TGCGCCAGCAGCCGCGGGACTCTCTCGGGCAATCAGCCCCAGCATTTT
. | TRBJ2-6 | TRBV7-9 | few | CASSFRGHSGANVLTF | TGTGCCAGCAGCTTCAGGGGACACTCTGGGGCCAACGTCCTGACTTTC
. | TRBJ1-1 | TRBV7-9 | few | CASSLAGGMNTEAFF | TGTGCCAGCAGCTTAGCCGGGGGAATGAACACTGAAGCTTTCTTT
TRBD2 | TRBJ2-1 | TRBV10-3 | . | CAIRKLAGDFDEQFF | TGTGCCATCAGGAAACTAGCGGGAGACTTCGATGAGCAGTTCTTC
. | TRBJ2-5 | TRBV27 | . | CASSLWGAEETQYF | TGTGCCAGCAGTTTATGGGGGGCGGAAGAGACCCAGTACTTC
TRBD1 | TRBJ1-5 | TRBV18 | few | CASSGTGGHQPQHF | TGTGCCAGCTCTGGCACAGGGGGCCATCAGCCCCAGCATTTT
. | TRBJ1-2 | TRBV12-3/TRBV12-4 | many | CASSSRDKLSGYGYTF | TGTGCCAGCAGTTCCCGGGACAAGCTTTCGGGCTATGGCTACACCTTC
. | TRBJ2-1 | TRBV7-6 | . | CASSETTFEDNEQFF | TGTGCCAGCAGCGAAACAACTTTTGAAGACAATGAGCAGTTCTTC
. | TRBJ2-5 | TRBV20-1 | . | CSARGAHQGRGETQYF | TGCAGTGCTAGAGGCGCGCACCAGGGGCGGGGAGAGACCCAGTACTTC
TRBD2 | TRBJ2-5 | TRBV20-1 | many | CSSRSGGWQETQYF | TGCAGTTCAAGGTCGGGAGGATGGCAAGAGACCCAGTACTTC
. | TRBJ2-7 | TRBV20-1 | few | CSASLRSLSYEQYF | TGCAGTGCTAGTTTAAGGAGCTTGTCCTACGAGCAGTACTTC
TRBD1 | TRBJ1-2 | TRBV4-3 | . | CASSQEEGAPAGYTF | TGCGCCAGCAGCCAAGAAGAGGGGGCGCCTGCTGGCTACACCTTC
. | TRBJ2-5 | TRBV20-1 | . | CSASLGSSGGTQYF | TGCAGTGCTAGCCTGGGATCAAGTGGTGGGACCCAGTACTTC
. | TRBJ2-7 | TRBV20-1 | . | CSALEVGQLSSYEQYF | TGCAGTGCCCTCGAGGTGGGACAACTTTCTTCCTACGAGCAGTACTTC
. | TRBJ2-2 | TRBV5-1 | few | CASSFSQADTGELFF | TGCGCCAGCAGCTTCTCGCAGGCGGACACCGGGGAGCTGTTTTTT
. | TRBJ2-2 | TRBV27 | many | CASRSGAMNTGELFF | TGTGCCAGCAGATCCGGGGCCATGAACACCGGGGAGCTGTTTTTT
. | TRBJ2-5 | TRBV5-6 | . | CASSRIVGLGETQYF | TGTGCCAGCAGCCGGATTGTGGGCCTGGGAGAGACCCAGTACTTC
TRBD1 | TRBJ2-1 | TRBV5-1 | many | CASSLALRGREQFF | TGCGCCAGCAGCTTGGCCCTTAGGGGGCGGGAGCAGTTCTTC
. | TRBJ1-3 | TRBV4-1 | . | CTSSQGGFGNTIYF | TGCACCAGCAGCCAAGGAGGTTTTGGAAACACCATATATTTT
TRBD2 | TRBJ2-1 | TRBV7-6 | few | CASSSKGTSGRSYNEQFF | TGTGCCAGCAGCTCAAAAGGCACTAGCGGGAGGTCCTACAATGAGCAGTTCTTC
TRBD1 | TRBJ1-4 | TRBV7-9 | . | CASSPNRGGRSEKLFF | TGTGCCAGCAGCCCGAACAGGGGCGGGCGGAGTGAAAAACTGTTTTTT
TRBD2 | TRBJ2-1 | TRBV20-1 | . | CSAMGLAGADEQFF | TGCAGTGCTATGGGACTAGCGGGGGCTGATGAGCAGTTCTTC
. | TRBJ2-7 | TRBV11-2 | many | CASTEGVYEQYF | TGTGCCAGCACCGAGGGAGTCTACGAGCAGTACTTC
. | TRBJ2-1 | TRBV4-2 | many | CASSQDRDGPEQFF | TGTGCCAGCAGCCAAGACAGGGATGGACCCGAGCAGTTCTTC
. | TRBJ2-7 | TRBV12-3/TRBV12-4 | many | CASSWDRNYEQYF | TGTGCCAGCAGTTGGGACCGGAACTACGAGCAGTACTTC
TRBD1 | TRBJ2-3 | TRBV20-1 | . | CSVSTGSRGVGTQYF | TGCAGTGTTTCGACAGGGTCCAGAGGAGTGGGTACGCAGTATTTT
. | TRBJ2-7 | TRBV19 | many | CASSIQGSSYEQYF | TGTGCCAGTAGTATACAGGGGAGCAGCTACGAGCAGTACTTC